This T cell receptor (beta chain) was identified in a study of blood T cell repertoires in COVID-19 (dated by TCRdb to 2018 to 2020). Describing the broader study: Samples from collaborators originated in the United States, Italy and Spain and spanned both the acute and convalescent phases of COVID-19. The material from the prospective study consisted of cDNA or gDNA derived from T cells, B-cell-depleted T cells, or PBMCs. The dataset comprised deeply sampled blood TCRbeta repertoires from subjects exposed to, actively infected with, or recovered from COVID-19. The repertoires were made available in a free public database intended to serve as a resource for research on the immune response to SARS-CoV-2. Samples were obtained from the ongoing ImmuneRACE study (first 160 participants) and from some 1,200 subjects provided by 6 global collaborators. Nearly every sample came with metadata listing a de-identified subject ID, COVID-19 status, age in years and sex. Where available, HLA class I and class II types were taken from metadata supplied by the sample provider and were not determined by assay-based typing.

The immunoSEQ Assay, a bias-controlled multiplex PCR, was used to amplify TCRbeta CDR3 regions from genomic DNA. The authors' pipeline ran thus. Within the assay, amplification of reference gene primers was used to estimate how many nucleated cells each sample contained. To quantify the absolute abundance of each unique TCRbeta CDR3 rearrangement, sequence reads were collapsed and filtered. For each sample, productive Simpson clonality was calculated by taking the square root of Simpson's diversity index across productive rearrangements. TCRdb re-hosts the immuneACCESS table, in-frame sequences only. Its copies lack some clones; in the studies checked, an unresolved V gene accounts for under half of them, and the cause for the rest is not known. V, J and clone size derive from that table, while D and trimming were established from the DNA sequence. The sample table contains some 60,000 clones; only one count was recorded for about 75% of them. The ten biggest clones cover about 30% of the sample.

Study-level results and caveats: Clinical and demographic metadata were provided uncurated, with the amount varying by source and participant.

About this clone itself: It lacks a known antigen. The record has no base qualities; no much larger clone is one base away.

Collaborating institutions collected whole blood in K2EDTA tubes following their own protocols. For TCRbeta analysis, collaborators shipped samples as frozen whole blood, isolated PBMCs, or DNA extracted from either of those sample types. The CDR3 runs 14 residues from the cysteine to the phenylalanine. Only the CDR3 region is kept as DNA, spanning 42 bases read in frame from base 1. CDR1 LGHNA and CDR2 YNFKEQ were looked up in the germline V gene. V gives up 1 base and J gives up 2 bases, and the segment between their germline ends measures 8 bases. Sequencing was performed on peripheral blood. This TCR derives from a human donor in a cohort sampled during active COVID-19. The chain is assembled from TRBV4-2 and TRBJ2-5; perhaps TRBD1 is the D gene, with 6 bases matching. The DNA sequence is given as TGTGCCAGCAGCCAAGTTGGACAGCAAGAGACCCAGTACTTC. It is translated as CASSQVGQQETQYF.